This paragraph reports one TCR beta chain. The antigen it binds to is not known. It has no much larger one-base neighbor in the sample; base qualities were not kept. This entry comes from a study of cytomegalovirus exposure and HLA in healthy donors (dated by TCRdb to the late 2010s). Some background on the complete study: In an earlier analysis of several hundred of the donors, about 260 Gb of sequence data and 95 million to 130 million unique TCR beta sequences from roughly 180 million T cells were reported. In a later analysis, previously published TCR beta repertoires from fewer than 750 donors were re-analyzed and high-resolution HLA genotyping was added so that TCR occurrence patterns could be studied. A later genetic analysis took genome-wide SNP genotypes for about 65% of the 666 donors and used that subset as a discovery cohort. Approximately 300 gigabases of sequencing data and 80 million or so unique TCR sequences were included in an early release covering about 700 HLA-typed donors. HLA typing included class I and class II loci at four-digit resolution. Donor age, sex, ethnicity and CMV serostatus were compiled alongside the repertoire data. The study aimed to test whether signatures of past pathogen exposure could be identified by cataloging public T cell receptors. Every discovery cohort repertoire had been produced on one sequencing platform. The later analysis used no new phenotypic data to find candidate immune exposures, relying instead on TCR beta sequences and their occurrence across donors. On average, roughly 240,000 unique TCR beta nucleotide sequences were sequenced per donor among fewer than 500 genotyped donors of the cohort, with roughly 18% of those sequences being non-productive. In addition to the first cohort of roughly 670 subjects, a separate validation cohort of around 110 different subjects was used. Typing coverage differed by locus: A, B, C, DRB1 and DQB1 were typed in about 629-640 donors, DQA1 in about 500, DPA1 in some 610, and DPB1 in just under 490. Among the roughly 400 genotyped donors, around 81% belonged to the genetic ancestry cluster associated with self-reported Caucasian donors. To predict cytomegalovirus infection status, the study combined high-throughput TCR immunosequencing, statistical association of individual TCRs with disease status, and machine learning. The study used immunosequencing to profile the T cell repertoires of several hundred subjects and linked those repertoires to cytomegalovirus serostatus. To decide whether each TCR beta V gene segment behaved as functional or pseudogenic, an earlier analysis of some 580 of the donors relied on high-throughput TCR beta sequencing. Roughly 5 DR-DQ haplotypes were handled as single units for association and clustering because linkage in the cohort was strong.

Libraries were prepared through the immunoSEQ multiplex PCR assay. A mixture of 60 forward primers for TCR Vbeta segments and 13 reverse primers for TCR Jbeta segments was used in the multiplex PCR. The CDR3 region of rearranged TCR beta genes was amplified from genomic DNA with a multiplex PCR assay. On the Illumina HiSeq System, the amplified TCR beta libraries were sequenced as 87-base-pair reads. The source study handled its data this way. In a later analysis, roughly 80 million unique TCR beta chains were counted across the 666 repertoires, and roughly 11 million of these chains were shared by at least two donors. A nearest-neighbor algorithm error-corrected the raw reads and collapsed the reads into unique sequences, merging closely related sequences to remove PCR and sequencing errors. Alignment of CDR3 sequences to IMGT reference sequences was used to assign V, D and J gene segments. For a sequence to be retained, a match of at least six nucleotides to both a V gene segment and a J gene segment was required. A rearrangement counted as productive if the CDR3 had no stop codons and remained in frame with V and J, and every other rearrangement counted as non-productive. CDR3 was defined according to IMGT convention as the region running from the second conserved V-encoded cysteine to the conserved J-encoded phenylalanine. Sequences without an unambiguous match to a single V gene segment were excluded from the earlier analysis of several hundred of the donors. In an earlier analysis of about 590 of the donors, a V segment was called functional when productive rearrangements were above 56.7%, and segregating when the standard deviation between donors exceeded 5%. A statistical classification framework was built for diagnosing cytomegalovirus status from the catalog of TCR beta chain sequences. In a later analysis, V and J genes were assigned by comparing TCR nucleotide sequences against IMGT/GENE-DB human TR gene sequences. A later analysis assigned CDR3 sequences and most-parsimonious VDJ recombination scenarios with the TCRdist pipeline. In a later analysis, each TCR beta chain was defined by its CDR3 amino acid sequence together with its V-gene family, and reads lacking a unique V-gene family were excluded. As a way to deal with suspected cross-contamination and a sequencing artifact, a later analysis dropped nearly 600 nucleotide sequences that were highly shared and had low generation probability. For each public chain, a later analysis derived a clonal expansion index from normalized ranks of inferred template counts within each repertoire. A later analysis computed generation probabilities with a VDJ recombination model fitted to out-of-frame rearrangements, and checked the results against IGoR. In a later analysis, TCR-TCR, TCR-HLA and TCR-CMV co-occurrence was scored with hypergeometric tests, and a repertoire-size bias correction was applied to TCR pairs. To estimate false discovery rates, a later analysis permuted the HLA or CMV assignments 20 times. In a later analysis, co-occurring TCRs were grouped with DBSCAN, and TCRdist sequence similarity was added when clustering was performed within HLA-allele-positive subsets. Repertoires with fewer than 30,000 or more than 120,000 public chains were left out of co-occurrence clustering, as were five repertoires with anomalous nucleotide sharing. The table comes from immuneACCESS by way of TCRdb, which keeps in-frame sequences with V and J called. Part of the clones is missing from these tables; in studies checked, under half for an unresolved V gene and the rest for unknown reasons. V and J calls and clone size follow that table, whereas D and trimming were derived from the DNA. The sample has about 120,000 clones on record, around 77% of them singletons. The top ten clonotypes cover less than 6% of the sample.

The germline V gene provides CDR1 SGHNT and CDR2 YENEEA. Spanning cysteine to phenylalanine, the CDR3 consists of 15 amino acids. The retained sequence is limited to the CDR3, 45 bases, with the frame set at the first base. Compared with germline, V lacks 2 bases and J lacks 2 bases; bases without a gene match: 3. The cohort consisted of 666 healthy bone marrow donors. Cohort members were all nominally healthy when sampled, although unrecorded immune exposures were likely present. The donor was CMV seropositive and belonged to the group of 250 to 300 seropositive cohort members. A peripheral blood sample was collected from each donor, and TCR beta sequencing was performed on peripheral blood mononuclear cells. The Qiagen DNeasy Blood Extraction Kit was used to extract genomic DNA from the blood cell samples. The investigation overall reported the following: A further reported finding was that TCR beta sequences accurately predicted the HLA-A and HLA-B alleles for most subjects in the first cohort. A later analysis found that most CMV-associated TCR beta chains appeared HLA-restricted, with HLA associations seemingly driven largely by CMV exposure. HLA typing was unavailable for some donors at each locus, so association tests used only the typed subset. A later analysis found that TCR association rates varied across HLA loci, with DRB1 alleles showing the most associated TCRs and HLA-C alleles the fewest. Broadly in line with IMGT annotations, most TCR beta V segments showed up in productive rearrangements about 87% or about 30% of the time in an earlier analysis of several hundred of the donors. Sequencing depth was assumed to be roughly uniform across donors in the presence/absence analyses, though that assumption may not hold. Over 15 rarely observed V segments, including chromosome 9 orphons, were excluded from the earlier analysis of about 500 of the donors because counts were too low. Immune exposure information for the cohort was limited to CMV serostatus. In a later genetic analysis, a missense DCLRE1C variant was associated with V-gene and J-gene trimming of TCR beta chains, and the association was replicated in an independent cohort. Specific HLA alleles were associated with more than 15,000 TCR beta sequences at a false discovery rate of 0.05 in a later analysis. In vitro tests confirmed that a few of the cytomegalovirus-associated TCR beta chains recognize cytomegalovirus antigens. According to the authors, the approach could potentially be generalized to other disease states and immunological phenotypes. Compared with the roughly 700-donor mean, donors in an Asian-associated ancestry cluster had fewer N-insertions in productive TCRs, according to a later genetic analysis. In this cohort, only TCR beta chains were sequenced, and detectable features were limited by the absence of alpha or paired-chain data. According to a later analysis, parvovirus B19, influenza, CMV and Epstein-Barr virus appeared linked to several top co-occurrence clusters. When HLA alleles, especially DR and DQ, strongly co-occurred, TCR associations were difficult to assign to individual alleles. A group of highly shared sequence variants was considered likely to be a technical artifact of the sequencing pipeline. A later analysis found that HLA-associated TCR beta chains were more clonally expanded and had lower generation probabilities than equally common non-associated chains. In the study, around 150 TCR beta chains were listed as associated with cytomegalovirus. Correlated functional status among segregating V segments might be attributable to linkage disequilibrium, but an unknown experimental factor could not be ruled out. Because the 87-base-pair reads could not distinguish some IMGT-functional V segments, including TRBV6-2 and TRBV6-3, those segments were excluded. Across donors, most TCR sequences were observed very rarely, whereas some public TCRs were present in many individuals. Cytomegalovirus status was reported to be diagnosed by the classifier with high specificity and sensitivity in both the original and validation cohorts.

This receptor was obtained from a man between 18 and 29 years old in good health and CMV-seropositive. The chain uses TRBV11-3 and TRBJ2-3, with TRBD1 matching 8 junction bases. The sequenced sample was PBMCs. The CDR3 is CASSLQGATTDTQYF. The DNA sequence is TGTGCCAGCAGCTTACAGGGGGCCACCACAGATACGCAGTATTTT.